This T cell receptor (beta chain) was documented in a study of identical twins. Template switching added a universal primer site; cDNA carried unique molecular identifiers. One entry per CDR3 protein results from TCRdb running MiXCR on the 5' RACE reads. In the table there are roughly 1.6 million distinct CDR3 sequences, about 32% of which are singletons. This CDR3 contains 18 residues. Looked up from germline, CDR1 is SGHAT and CDR2 is FQDESV (reference sequence). Trimming pared 8 bases from V and 0 bases from J, leaving 25 bases between. Study conclusions and caveats: Invariant MAIT and iNKT cells may have partly biased zero-insertion analyses. Out-of-frame alpha sequences common to twins were enriched for low generation probability.

Worth noting for this clonotype: Its antigen is unidentified.

This receptor was obtained from a newborn girl in good health. This rearrangement joins TRBV11-1 to TRBJ2-5, with D perhaps matching TRBD2 (5 bases). The sample was cord blood. Here the CDR3 DNA reads TGTGCCAGCGGCTCCGGGTGGGAAGCGGTAATGTACCAAGAGACCCAGTACTTC. Amino acids: CASGSGWEAVMYQETQYF.